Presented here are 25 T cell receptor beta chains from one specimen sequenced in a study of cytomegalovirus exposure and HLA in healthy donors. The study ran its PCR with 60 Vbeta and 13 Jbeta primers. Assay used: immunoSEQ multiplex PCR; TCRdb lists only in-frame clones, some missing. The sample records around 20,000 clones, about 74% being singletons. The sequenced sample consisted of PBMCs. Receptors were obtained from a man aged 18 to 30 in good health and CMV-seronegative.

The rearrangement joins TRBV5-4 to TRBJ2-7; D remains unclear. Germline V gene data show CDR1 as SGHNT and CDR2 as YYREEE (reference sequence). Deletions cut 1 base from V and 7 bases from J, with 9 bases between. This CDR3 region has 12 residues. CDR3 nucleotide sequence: TGTGCCAGCAGCTTGTATGGCATGGAGCAGTACTTC. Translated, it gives CASSLYGMEQYF.

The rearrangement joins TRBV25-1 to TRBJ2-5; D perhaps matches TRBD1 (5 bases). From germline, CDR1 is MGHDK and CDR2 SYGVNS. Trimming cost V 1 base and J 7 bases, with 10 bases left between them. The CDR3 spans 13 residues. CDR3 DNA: TGTGCCAGCAGTGAATCGCGCCAGGGGACCCAGTACTTC. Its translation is CASSESRQGTQYF.

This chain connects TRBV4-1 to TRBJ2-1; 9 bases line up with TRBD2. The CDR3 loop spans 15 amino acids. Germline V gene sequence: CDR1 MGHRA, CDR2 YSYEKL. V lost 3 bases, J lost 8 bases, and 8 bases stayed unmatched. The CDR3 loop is CASSHLSGSRDEQFF. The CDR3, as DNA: TGCGCCAGCAGCCATCTTAGCGGGAGTAGGGATGAGCAGTTCTTC.

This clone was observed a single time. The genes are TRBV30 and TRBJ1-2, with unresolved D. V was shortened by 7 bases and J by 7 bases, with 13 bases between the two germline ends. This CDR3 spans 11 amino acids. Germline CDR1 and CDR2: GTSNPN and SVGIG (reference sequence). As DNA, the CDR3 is TGTGCCTTAAGCCGGGAGCTTGGCTACACCTTC. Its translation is CALSRELGYTF.

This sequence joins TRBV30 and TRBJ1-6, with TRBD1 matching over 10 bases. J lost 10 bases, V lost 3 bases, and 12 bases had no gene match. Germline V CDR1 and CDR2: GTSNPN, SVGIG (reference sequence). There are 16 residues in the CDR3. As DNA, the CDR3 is TGTGCCTGGAGGTACCAAGACAGGGGGCGCGGGTCACCCCTCCACTTT. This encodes CAWRYQDRGRGSPLHF.

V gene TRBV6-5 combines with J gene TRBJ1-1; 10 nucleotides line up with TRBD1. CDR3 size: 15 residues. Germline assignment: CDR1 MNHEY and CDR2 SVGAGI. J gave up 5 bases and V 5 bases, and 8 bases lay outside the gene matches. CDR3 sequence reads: CASSPTGGVWTEAFF. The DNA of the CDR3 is TGTGCCAGCAGTCCGACAGGGGGCGTTTGGACTGAAGCTTTCTTT.

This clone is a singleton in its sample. The CDR3 sequence: CAWAFRDRSFYEQYF. The DNA for the CDR3 is TGTGCCTGGGCCTTCCGGGACAGGTCCTTTTACGAGCAGTACTTC. The chain is built from TRBV30 and TRBJ2-7, with TRBD1 matching 8 bases. This CDR3 is 15 amino acids long. The V and J ends lost 5 bases and 4 bases, in that order; junction bases with no gene match: 13. Germline V CDR1 and CDR2: GTSNPN, SVGIG (reference sequence). The full variable domain, rest sourced from reference TRBV30 and TRBJ2-7, is SQTIHQWPATLVQPVGSPLSLECTVEGTSNPNLYWYRQAAGRGLQLLFYSVGIGQISSEVPQNLSASRPQDRQFILSSKKLLLSDSGFYLCAWAFRDRSFYEQYFGPGTRLTVT.

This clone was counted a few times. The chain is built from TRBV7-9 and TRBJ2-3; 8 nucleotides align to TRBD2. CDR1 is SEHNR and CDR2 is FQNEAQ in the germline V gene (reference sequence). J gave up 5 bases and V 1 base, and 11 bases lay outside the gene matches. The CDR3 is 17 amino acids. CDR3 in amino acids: CASSLGLAAGGLDTQYF. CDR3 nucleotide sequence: TGTGCCAGCAGCTTAGGCCTTGCCGCGGGGGGTCTAGATACGCAGTATTTT.

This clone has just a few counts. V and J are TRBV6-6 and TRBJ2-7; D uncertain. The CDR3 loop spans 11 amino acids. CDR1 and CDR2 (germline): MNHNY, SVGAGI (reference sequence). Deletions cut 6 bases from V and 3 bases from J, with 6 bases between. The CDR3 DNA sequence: TGTGCCAGCAGCCCTAACTACGAGCAGTACTTC. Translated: CASSPNYEQYF.

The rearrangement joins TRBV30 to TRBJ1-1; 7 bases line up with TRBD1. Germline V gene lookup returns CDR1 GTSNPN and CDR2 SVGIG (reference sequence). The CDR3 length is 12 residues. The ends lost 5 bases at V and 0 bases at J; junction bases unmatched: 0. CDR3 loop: CAWGQVNTEAFF. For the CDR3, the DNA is TGTGCCTGGGGACAGGTGAACACTGAAGCTTTCTTT.

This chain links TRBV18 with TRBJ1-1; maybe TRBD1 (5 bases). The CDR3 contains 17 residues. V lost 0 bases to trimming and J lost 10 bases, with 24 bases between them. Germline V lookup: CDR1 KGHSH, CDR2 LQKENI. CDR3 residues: CASSPPVSQGYEVVAFF. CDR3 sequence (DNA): TGTGCCAGCTCACCACCTGTCAGTCAGGGCTACGAAGTTGTAGCTTTCTTT.

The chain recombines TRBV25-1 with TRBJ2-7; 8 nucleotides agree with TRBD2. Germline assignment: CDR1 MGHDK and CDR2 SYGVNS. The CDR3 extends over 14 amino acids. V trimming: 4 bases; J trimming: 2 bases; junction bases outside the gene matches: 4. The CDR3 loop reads CASSVAGGAYEQYF. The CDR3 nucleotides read TGTGCCAGCAGTGTGGCGGGAGGAGCCTACGAGCAGTACTTC.

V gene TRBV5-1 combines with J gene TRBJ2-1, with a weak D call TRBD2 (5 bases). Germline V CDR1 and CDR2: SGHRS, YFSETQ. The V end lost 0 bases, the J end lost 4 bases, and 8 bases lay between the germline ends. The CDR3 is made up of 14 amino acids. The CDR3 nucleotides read TGCGCCAGCAGCTTGGCCCAGCGGTACAATGAGCAGTTCTTC. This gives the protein CASSLAQRYNEQFF.

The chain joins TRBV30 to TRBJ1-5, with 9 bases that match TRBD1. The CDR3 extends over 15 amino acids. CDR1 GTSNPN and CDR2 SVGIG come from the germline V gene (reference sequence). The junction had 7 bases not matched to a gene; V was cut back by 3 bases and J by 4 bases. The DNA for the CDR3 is TGTGCCTGGAGCCAAGGGGACAGGGCGAATCAGCCCCAGCATTTT. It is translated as CAWSQGDRANQPQHF.

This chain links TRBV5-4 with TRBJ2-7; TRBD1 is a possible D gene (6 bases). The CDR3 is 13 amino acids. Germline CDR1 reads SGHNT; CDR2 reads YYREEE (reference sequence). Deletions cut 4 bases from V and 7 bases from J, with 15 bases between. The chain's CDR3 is CASSQTGFREQYF. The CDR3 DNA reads TGTGCCAGCAGCCAAACAGGGTTCCGGGAGCAGTACTTC.

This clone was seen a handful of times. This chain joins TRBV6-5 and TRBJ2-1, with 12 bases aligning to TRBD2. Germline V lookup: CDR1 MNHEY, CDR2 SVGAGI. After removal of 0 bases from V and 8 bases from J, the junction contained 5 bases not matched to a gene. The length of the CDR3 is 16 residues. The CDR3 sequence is CASSYSSASGGDEQFF. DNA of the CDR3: TGTGCCAGCAGTTACTCGTCGGCTAGCGGGGGGGATGAGCAGTTCTTC.

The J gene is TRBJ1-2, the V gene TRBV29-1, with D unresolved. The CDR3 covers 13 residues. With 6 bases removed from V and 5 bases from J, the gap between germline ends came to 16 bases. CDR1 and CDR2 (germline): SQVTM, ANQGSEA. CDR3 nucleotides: TGCAGCGTGCCTAAACCCGAGGCATATGGCTACACCTTC. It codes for CSVPKPEAYGYTF.

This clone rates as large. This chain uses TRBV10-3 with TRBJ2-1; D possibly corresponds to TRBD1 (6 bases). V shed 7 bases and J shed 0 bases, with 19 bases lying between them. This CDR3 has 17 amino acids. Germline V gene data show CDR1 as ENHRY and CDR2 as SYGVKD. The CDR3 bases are TGTGCCATCATCGGACAGCCTCTTCCCCGCTCCTACAATGAGCAGTTCTTC. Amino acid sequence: CAIIGQPLPRSYNEQFF.

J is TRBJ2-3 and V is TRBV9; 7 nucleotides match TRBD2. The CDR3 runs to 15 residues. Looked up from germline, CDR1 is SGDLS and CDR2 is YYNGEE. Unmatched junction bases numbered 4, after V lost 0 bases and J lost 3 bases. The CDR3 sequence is CASSVASGGTDTQYF. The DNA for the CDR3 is TGTGCCAGCAGCGTAGCTTCCGGGGGGACAGATACGCAGTATTTT.

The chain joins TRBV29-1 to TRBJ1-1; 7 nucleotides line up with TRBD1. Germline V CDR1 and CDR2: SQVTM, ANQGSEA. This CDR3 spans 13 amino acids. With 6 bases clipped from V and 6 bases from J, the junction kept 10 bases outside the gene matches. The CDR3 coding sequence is TGCAGCGTCCCCGGGACAGTTGATTCTGAAGCTTTCTTT. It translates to CSVPGTVDSEAFF. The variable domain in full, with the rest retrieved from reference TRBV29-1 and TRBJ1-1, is SAVISQKPSRDICQRGTSLTIQCQVDSQVTMMFWYRQQPGQSLTLIATANQGSEATYESGFVIDKFPISRPNLTFSTLTVSNMSPEDSSIYLCSVPGTVDSEAFFGQGTRLTVV.

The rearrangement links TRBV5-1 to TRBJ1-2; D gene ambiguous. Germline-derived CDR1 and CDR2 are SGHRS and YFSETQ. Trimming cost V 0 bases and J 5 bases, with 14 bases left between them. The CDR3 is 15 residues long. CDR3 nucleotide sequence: TGCGCCAGCAGCTTGGTTGGTCAGAGCGATTATGGCTACACCTTC. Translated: CASSLVGQSDYGYTF.

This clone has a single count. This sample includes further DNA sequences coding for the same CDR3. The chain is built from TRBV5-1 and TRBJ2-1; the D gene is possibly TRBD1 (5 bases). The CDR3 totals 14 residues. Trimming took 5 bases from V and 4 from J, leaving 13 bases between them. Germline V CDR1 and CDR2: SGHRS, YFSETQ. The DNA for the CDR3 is TGCGCCAGCAGTCGCGACAGAGATTACAATGAGCAGTTCTTC. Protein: CASSRDRDYNEQFF.

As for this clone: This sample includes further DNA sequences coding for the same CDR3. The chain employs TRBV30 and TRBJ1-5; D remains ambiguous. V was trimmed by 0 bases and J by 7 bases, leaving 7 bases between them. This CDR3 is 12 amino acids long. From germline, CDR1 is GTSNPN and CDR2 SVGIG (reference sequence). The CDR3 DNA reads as TGTGCCTGGAGTGTACGAGGACAGCCCCAGCATTTT. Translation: CAWSVRGQPQHF.

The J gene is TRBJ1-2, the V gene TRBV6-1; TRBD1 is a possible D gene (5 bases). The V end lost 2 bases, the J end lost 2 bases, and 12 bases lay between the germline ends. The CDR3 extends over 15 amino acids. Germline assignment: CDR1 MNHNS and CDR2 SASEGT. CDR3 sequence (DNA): TGTGCCAGCAGTGAATTGGAAGGGGTAAACTATGGCTACACCTTC. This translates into CASSELEGVNYGYTF.

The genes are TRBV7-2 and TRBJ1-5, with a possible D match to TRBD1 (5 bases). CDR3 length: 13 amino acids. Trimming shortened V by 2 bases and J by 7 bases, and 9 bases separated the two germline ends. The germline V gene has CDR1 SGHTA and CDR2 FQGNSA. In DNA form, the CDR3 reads TGTGCCAGCAGCTTACGGGGGAAGCAGCCCCAGCATTTT. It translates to CASSLRGKQPQHF. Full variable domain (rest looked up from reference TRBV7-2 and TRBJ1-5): GAGVSQSPSNKVTEKGKDVELRCDPISGHTALYWYRQSLGQGLEFLIYFQGNSAPDKSGLPSDRFSAERTGGSVSTLTIQRTQQEDSAVYLCASSLRGKQPQHFGDGTRLSIL.